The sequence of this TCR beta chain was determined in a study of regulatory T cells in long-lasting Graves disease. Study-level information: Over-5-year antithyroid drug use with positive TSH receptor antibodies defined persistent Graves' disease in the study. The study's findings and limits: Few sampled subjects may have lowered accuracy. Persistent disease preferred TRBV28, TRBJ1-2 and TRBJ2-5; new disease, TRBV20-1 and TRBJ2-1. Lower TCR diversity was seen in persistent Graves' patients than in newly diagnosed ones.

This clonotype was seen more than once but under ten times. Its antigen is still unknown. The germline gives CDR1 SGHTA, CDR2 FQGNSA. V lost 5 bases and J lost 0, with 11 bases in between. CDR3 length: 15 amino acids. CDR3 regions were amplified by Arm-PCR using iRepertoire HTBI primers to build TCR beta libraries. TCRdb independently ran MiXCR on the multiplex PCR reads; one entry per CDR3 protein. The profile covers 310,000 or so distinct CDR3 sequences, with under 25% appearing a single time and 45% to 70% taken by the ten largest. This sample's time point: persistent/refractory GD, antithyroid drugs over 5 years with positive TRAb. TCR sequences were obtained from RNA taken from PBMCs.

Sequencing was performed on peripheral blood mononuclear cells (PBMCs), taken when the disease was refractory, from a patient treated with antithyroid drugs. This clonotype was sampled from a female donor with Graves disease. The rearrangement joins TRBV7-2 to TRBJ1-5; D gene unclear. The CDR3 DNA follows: TGTGCCAGCAGCCACGACGTCGGTAGCAATCAGCCCCAGCATTTT. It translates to CASSHDVGSNQPQHF. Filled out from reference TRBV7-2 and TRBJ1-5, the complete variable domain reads GAGVSQSPSNKVTEKGKDVELRCDPISGHTALYWYRQSLGQGLEFLIYFQGNSAPDKSGLPSDRFSAERTGGSVSTLTIQRTQQEDSAVYLCASSHDVGSNQPQHFGDGTRLSIL.